The T cell receptor beta chain under discussion was sequenced for a study of vaccination effects on CD4 cells after COVID-19. General study findings and limits: Clones from infection and from vaccination both contracted markedly late after vaccination.

On this clone: Its cognate antigen is unknown.

Produced via immunoSEQ multiplex PCR; TCRdb's table is partial and in-frame only. In the table there are more than 40,000 clones, roughly two thirds of which are singletons. After expansion with viral peptide pools in the ViraFEST assay, antigen-specific CD4+ T cells were sequenced. Scientists isolated CD4+ T cells after an approximately ten-day culture period ended. Vaccinated participants had no history of SARS-CoV-2 infection and tested negative for nucleocapsid antibodies. This CDR3 comprises 15 residues. The germline V gene has CDR1 SGHDT and CDR2 YYEEEE. The germline V and J ends were trimmed by 1 base and 3 bases, with 10 bases remaining between them.

Material: CD4+ T cells from PBMCs cultured with HCoV-OC43 spike peptides, obtained before COVID-19 vaccination. Subset here: HCoV-OC43 spike overlapping peptide pool stimulation. The chain has TRBV5-6 and TRBJ1-4; unclear D gene. This receptor was obtained from a human donor who received a COVID-19 vaccine. The CDR3 coding sequence is TGTGCCAGCAGCTTGCTTGGGGATTCTAATGAAAAACTGTTTTTT. Translation gives CASSLLGDSNEKLFF.